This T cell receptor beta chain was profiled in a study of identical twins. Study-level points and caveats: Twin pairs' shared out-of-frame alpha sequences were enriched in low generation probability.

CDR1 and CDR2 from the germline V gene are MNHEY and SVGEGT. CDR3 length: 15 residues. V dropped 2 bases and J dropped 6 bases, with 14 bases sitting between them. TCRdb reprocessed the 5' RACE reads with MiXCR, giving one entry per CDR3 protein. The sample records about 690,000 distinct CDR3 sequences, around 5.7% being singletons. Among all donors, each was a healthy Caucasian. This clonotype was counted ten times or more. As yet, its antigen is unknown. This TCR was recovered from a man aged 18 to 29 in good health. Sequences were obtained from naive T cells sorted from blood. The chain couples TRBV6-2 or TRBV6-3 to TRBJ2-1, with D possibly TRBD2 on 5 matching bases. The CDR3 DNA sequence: TGTGCCAGCAGTTACCGGGGTGTAGAGGCCAATGAGCAGTTCTTC. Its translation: CASSYRGVEANEQFF.